This T cell receptor beta chain was sequenced during a study of identical twins. TCRdb independently ran MiXCR on the 5' RACE reads; one entry per CDR3 protein. The sample records some 600,000 distinct CDR3 sequences, about 7.1% being singletons. This clonotype showed up just a few times. Its antigen is currently unknown. Study results and caveats: There were fewer insertions in abundant cord blood beta clonotypes, but memory repertoires showed no such pattern. The same donors were not followed; conclusions instead depended on cross-sectional statistical analysis. Out-of-frame alpha sequences common to twins exhibited a surplus of low generation probability.

Healthy Caucasian individuals made up all the donors. These data were also filed under a second study, of yellow fever vaccine responses in identical twins.

This TCR derives from a woman between 18 and 30 years old in good health. Input material: PBMCs.

CDR3 coding DNA: TGTGCCAGCAGCTCGCTGGGGACTAGCGGAAACAATGAGCAGTTCTTC. Residues: CASSSLGTSGNNEQFF. The gene calls are TRBV11-3 and TRBJ2-1; 11 bases are shared with TRBD2. The junction had 7 bases not matched to a gene; V was cut back by 4 bases and J by 5 bases. The CDR3 consists of 16 residues. Germline CDR1 and CDR2: SGHNT and YENEEA.